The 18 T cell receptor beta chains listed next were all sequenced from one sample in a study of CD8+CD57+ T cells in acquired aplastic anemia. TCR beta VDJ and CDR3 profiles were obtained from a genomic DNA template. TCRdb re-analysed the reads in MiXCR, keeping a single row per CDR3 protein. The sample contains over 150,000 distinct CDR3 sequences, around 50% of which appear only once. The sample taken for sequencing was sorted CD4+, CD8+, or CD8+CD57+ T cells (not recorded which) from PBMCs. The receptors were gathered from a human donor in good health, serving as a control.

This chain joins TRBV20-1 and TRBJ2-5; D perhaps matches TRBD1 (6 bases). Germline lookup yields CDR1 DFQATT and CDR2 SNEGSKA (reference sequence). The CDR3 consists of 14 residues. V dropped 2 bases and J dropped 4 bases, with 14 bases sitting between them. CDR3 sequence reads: CSARPGDRTETQYF. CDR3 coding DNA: TGCAGTGCTAGACCAGGCGACAGGACAGAGACCCAGTACTTC.

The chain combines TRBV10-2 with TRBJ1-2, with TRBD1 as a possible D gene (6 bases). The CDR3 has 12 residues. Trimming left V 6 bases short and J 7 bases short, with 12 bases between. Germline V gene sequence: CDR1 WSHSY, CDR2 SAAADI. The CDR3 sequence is CASSGQFGGYTF. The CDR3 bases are TGCGCCAGCAGCGGACAGTTCGGTGGCTACACCTTC.

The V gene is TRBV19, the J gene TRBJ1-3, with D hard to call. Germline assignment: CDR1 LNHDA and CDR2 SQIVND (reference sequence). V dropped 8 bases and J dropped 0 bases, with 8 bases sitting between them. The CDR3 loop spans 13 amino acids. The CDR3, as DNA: TGTGCCAGTTCGCGGAACTCTGGAAACACCATATATTTT. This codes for CASSRNSGNTIYF.

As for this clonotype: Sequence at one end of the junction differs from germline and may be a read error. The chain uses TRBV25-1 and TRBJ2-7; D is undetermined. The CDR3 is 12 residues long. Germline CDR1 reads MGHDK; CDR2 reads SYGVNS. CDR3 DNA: TGTGCCAGCAGTGAGCGGCCCTACGGGCAGTACTTC. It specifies CASSERPYGQYF.

The chain's CDR3 is CASSQGRSLREPQHF. The DNA for the CDR3 is TGCGCCAGCAGCCAAGGAAGATCCCTACGTGAGCCCCAGCATTTT. The chain has TRBV4-3 and TRBJ1-5; D is unclear. From germline, CDR1 is LGHNA and CDR2 YSLEER. The CDR3 contains 15 residues. V dropped 1 base and J dropped 8 bases, with 15 bases sitting between them.

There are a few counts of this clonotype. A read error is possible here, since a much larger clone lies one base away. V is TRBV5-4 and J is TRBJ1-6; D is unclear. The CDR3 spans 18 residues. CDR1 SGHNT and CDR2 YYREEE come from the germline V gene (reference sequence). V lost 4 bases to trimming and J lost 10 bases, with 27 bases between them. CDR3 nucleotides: TGTGCCAGCAGCAATGACCTTGGCAGAACGTCTACGGGGTCACCCCTCCACTTT. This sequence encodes CASSNDLGRTSTGSPLHF.

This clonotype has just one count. CDR3 sequence (DNA): TGTGCCAACAGGAACGTAGCGGGGGGCGAGCAGTATTTT. It codes for CANRNVAGGEQYF. The chain carries TRBV15 and TRBJ2-3, with 10 bases identical to TRBD2. CDR1 is LNHNV, CDR2 YYDKDF, per germline (reference sequence). The CDR3 has 13 amino acids. V lost 10 bases to trimming and J lost 11 bases; unmatched junction nucleotides: 12.

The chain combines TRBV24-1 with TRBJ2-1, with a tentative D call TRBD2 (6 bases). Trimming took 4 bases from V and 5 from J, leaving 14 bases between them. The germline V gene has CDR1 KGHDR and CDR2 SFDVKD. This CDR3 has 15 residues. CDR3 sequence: CATSDPGTGDNEQFF. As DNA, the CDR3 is TGTGCCACCAGTGACCCCGGGACTGGAGACAATGAGCAGTTCTTC.

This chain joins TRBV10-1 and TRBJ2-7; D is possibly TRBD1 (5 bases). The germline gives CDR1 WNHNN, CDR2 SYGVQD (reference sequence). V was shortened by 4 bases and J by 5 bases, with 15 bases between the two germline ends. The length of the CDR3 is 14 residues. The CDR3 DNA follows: TGCGCCAGCAGTGGTAGGGGCCAGAGCGACGAGCAGTACTTC. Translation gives CASSGRGQSDEQYF.

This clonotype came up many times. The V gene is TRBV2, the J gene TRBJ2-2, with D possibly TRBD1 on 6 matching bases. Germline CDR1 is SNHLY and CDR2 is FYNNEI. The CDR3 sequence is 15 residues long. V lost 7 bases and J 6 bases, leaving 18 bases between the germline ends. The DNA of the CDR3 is TGTGCCAGCACTAACTGGGCAGGGGCCCCCGGGGAGCTGTTTTTT. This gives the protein CASTNWAGAPGELFF.

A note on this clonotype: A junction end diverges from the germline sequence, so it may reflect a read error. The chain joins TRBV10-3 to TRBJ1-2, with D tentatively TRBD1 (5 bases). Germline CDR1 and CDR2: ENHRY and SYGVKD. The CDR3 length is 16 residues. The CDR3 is CASSFFRGFSNYGYTF. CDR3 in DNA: TGTGCCAGCAGTTTCTTCCGGGGCTTTTCTAACTATGGCTACACCTTC.

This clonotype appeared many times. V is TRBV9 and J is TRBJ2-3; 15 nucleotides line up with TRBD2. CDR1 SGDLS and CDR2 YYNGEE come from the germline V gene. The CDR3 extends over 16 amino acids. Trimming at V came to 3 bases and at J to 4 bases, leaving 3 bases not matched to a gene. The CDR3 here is CASSGGLAGGSDTQYF. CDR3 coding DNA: TGTGCCAGCAGCGGGGGACTAGCGGGGGGCTCAGATACGCAGTATTTT.

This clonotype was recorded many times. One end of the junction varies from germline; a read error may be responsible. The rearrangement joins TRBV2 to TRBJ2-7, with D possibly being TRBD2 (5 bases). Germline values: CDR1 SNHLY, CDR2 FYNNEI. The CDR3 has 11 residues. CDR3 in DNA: TGTGCCAGCAGTGTTGAGGCGGGCGGTTCTTTC. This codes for CASSVEAGGSF. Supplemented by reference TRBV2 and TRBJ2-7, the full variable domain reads EPEVTQTPSHQVTQMGQEVILRCVPISNHLYFYWYRQILGQKVEFLVSFYNNEISEKSEIFDDQFSVERPDGSNFTLKIRSTKLEDSAMYFCASSVEAGGSFGPGTRLTVT.

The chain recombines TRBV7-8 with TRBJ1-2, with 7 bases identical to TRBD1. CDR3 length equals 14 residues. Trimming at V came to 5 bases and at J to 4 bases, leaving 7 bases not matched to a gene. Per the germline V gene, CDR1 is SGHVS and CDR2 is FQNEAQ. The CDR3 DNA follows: TGTGCCAGCAGCCGATTGACAGGGATCTATGGCTACACCTTC. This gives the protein CASSRLTGIYGYTF. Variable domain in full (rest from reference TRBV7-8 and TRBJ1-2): GAGVSQSPRYKVAKRGQDVALRCDPISGHVSLFWYQQALGQGPEFLTYFQNEAQLDKSGLPSDRFFAERPEGSVSTLKIQRTQQEDSAVYLCASSRLTGIYGYTFGSGTRLTVV.

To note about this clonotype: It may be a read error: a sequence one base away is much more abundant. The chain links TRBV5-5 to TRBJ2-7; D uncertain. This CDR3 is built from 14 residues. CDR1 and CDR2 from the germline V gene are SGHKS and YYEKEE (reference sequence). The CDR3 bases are TGTGCCAGCAGCTTGGCACAAATAAGGAGCGAGCAGCACTTC. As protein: CASSLAQIRSEQHF.

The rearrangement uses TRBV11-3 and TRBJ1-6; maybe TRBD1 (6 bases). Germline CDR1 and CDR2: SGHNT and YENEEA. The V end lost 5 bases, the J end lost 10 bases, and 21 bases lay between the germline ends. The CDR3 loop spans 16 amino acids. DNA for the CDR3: TGTGCCAGCAGCGTAGGCCGCACAGGGCTCAGCTCACCCCTCCACTTT. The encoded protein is CASSVGRTGLSSPLHF.

CDR3 sequence reads: CASRQGARSNQPQHF. The CDR3 region has the DNA TGTGCCAGTAGACAGGGGGCGCGGAGTAATCAGCCCCAGCATTTT. The chain combines TRBV19 with TRBJ1-5; 9 nucleotides align to TRBD1. The CDR3 has 15 residues. Germline assignment: CDR1 LNHDA and CDR2 SQIVND (reference sequence). V gave up 6 bases and J gave up 4 bases; unmatched junction bases: 7. Supplemented by reference TRBV19 and TRBJ1-5, the full variable domain reads DGGITQSPKYLFRKEGQNVTLSCEQNLNHDAMYWYRQDPGQGLRLIYYSQIVNDFQKGDIAEGYSVSREKKESFPLTVTSAQKNPTAFYLCASRQGARSNQPQHFGDGTRLSIL.

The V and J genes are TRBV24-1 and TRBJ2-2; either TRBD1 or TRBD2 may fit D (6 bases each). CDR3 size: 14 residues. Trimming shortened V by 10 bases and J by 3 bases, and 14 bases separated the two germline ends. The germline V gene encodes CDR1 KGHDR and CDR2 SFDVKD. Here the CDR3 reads CATSSGQHTGELFF. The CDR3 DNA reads TGTGCCACTAGTAGCGGACAGCACACCGGGGAGCTGTTTTTT.